A single sample gave rise to the 2 T cell receptor beta chains below, sequenced in a study of regulatory T cells in long-lasting Graves disease. Time point described: persistent/refractory GD, antithyroid drugs over 5 years with positive TRAb. RNA from PBMCs was the source of the TCR library. TCR beta libraries were built with iRepertoire HTBI primers and Arm-PCR of CDR3 regions. TCRdb processed the multiplex PCR reads anew with MiXCR; each CDR3 protein has one entry. This table has about 660,000 distinct CDR3 sequences, around 32% appearing once. Sequenced material: peripheral blood mononuclear cells (PBMCs), taken when the disease was refractory, from a patient treated with antithyroid drugs. The receptors derive from a female donor with Graves disease.

The chain employs TRBV5-4 and TRBJ1-1, with D perhaps matching TRBD1 (5 bases). The CDR3 consists of 14 residues. Germline CDR1 SGHNT, CDR2 YYREEE (reference sequence). V lost 8 bases and J lost 4, with 18 bases in between. The CDR3 protein is CASSMDTVSTEAFF. In DNA, the CDR3 is TGTGCCAGTAGTATGGACACGGTTAGCACTGAAGCTTTCTTT.

The V gene is TRBV3-1, the J gene TRBJ1-5, with D unclear. The CDR3 spans 14 residues. V gave up 0 bases and J gave up 4 bases, with 7 bases separating them. In germline, CDR1 is LGHDT, CDR2 YNNKEL (reference sequence). In DNA, the CDR3 is TGTGCCAGCAGCCAAGATTCCATGAATCAGCCCCAGCATTTT. Translation gives CASSQDSMNQPQHF.